This T cell receptor beta chain originates from a study of tumor-infiltrating lymphocytes in primary liver carcinoma. The roughly 17-31 mg bulk tissue piece was not sorted before simultaneous RNA and DNA extraction. Germline V gene sequence: CDR1 SQVTM, CDR2 ANQGSEA. The CDR3 spans 15 residues. V shed 6 bases, J shed 2 bases, and the junction held 10 bases outside the gene matches. The input was 400 to 500 ng total RNA; TCR beta cDNA was made from it with a constant-region primer. Slightly modified ARM-PCR with three nested multiplex PCR rounds yielded TCR beta libraries. In the first two PCR rounds, TRBV1-TRBV30 forward primers were paired with a C-beta reverse primer, and each round lasted about 9 cycles. TCRdb itself ran the multiplex PCR reads through MiXCR, one entry per CDR3 protein. The sample holds about 100,000 distinct CDR3 sequences, approximately 70% seen once. This clonotype was picked up many times. The antigen is undetermined.

Study outcomes and limitations: Against blood, tumors held a significantly higher top-250-clone fraction (p = 0.039).

The chain combines TRBV29-1 with TRBJ2-7; 10 bases fit TRBD2. The sequence was obtained from a woman in her fifties or sixties with primary liver carcinoma and hepatitis B virus infection. Sequenced: liver tumor tissue from sampling region 2. This sample's subset: tumor region T2, inferior pole. In DNA, the CDR3 is TGCAGCGTCAACATAGCTGGACTAGCGGCCTACGAGCAGTACTTC. Protein sequence: CSVNIAGLAAYEQYF.